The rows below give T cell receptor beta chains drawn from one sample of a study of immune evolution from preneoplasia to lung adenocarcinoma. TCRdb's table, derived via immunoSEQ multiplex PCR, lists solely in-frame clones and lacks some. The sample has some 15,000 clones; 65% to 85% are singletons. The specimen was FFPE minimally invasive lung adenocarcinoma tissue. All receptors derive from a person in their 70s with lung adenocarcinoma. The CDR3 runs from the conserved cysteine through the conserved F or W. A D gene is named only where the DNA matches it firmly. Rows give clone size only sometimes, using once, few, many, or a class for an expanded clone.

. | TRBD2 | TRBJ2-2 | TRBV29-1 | TGCAGCGTGGGACTAGCTCGGGCCGGGAAGCTGTTTTTT | CSVGLARAGKLFF
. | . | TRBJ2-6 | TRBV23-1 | TGCGCCAGCAGTCATTTGCAGACTAGACCCATCTATAGACCTGGGGCCAACGTCCTGACTTTC | CASSHLQTRPIYRPGANVLTF
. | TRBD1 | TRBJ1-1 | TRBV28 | TGTGCCAGCAGTTTGGGACAGGGGGCAGGCACTGAAGCTTTCTTT | CASSLGQGAGTEAFF
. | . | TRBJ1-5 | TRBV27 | TGTGCCAGCTGGTTGGGGCCTTCCTATAGCAATCAGCCCCAGCATTTT | CASWLGPSYSNQPQHF
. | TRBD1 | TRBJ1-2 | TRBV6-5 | TGTGCCAGCAGTCCCACCGACAGGGCGGCTGGCTACACCTTC | CASSPTDRAAGYTF
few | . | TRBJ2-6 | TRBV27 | TGTGCCAGCAGTTTATCGTGGGTGTCCGGGGCCAACGTCCTGACTTTC | CASSLSWVSGANVLTF
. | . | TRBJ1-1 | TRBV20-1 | TGCAGTGCTAGAGTGAACACTGAAGCTTTCTTT | CSARVNTEAFF
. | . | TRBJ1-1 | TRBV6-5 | TGTGCCAGCAGTTACTTAAGACAAAATGAAGCTTTCTTT | CASSYLRQNEAFF
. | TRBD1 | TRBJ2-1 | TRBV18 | TGTGCCAGCTCACCAGGACAGGGTATCAGGAATGAGCAGTTCTTC | CASSPGQGIRNEQFF
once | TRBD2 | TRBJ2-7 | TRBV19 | TGTGCCAGCTCACGGACTAGCGTAACCTACGAGCAGTACTTC | CASSRTSVTYEQYF
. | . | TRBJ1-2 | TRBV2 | TGTGCCAGCAGTGAATGGTGGCAGGAGGTGGGGAGGGGCTACACCTTC | CASSEWWQEVGRGYTF
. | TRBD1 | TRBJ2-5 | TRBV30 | TGTGCCTGGAGTGTAGGAACAGGGGTGGGGTACTTC | CAWSVGTGVGYF
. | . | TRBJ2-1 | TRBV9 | TGTGCCAGCTCGACAGGCTACAATGAGCAGTTCTTC | CASSTGYNEQFF
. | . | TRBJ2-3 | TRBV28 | TGTGCCAGCAGCCCCCGGCAGGGACCAGATACGCAGTATTTT | CASSPRQGPDTQYF
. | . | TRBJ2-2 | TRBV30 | TGTGCCTGGAACTGGCTAGCGTGGAACACCGGGGAGCTGTTTTTT | CAWNWLAWNTGELFF
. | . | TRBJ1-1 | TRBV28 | TGTGCCAGCGGGGGATCGGACGGGCCGCGAGCTTTCTTT | CASGGSDGPRAFF
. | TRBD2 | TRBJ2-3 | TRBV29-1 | TGCAGCGTTGCAGGGGGTGGAGCGGGAGGCGGGAGGAAGATGTATACGCAGTATTTT | CSVAGGGAGGGRKMYTQYF
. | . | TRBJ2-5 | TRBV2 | TGTGCCAGCAGTGCCAGCGCTCAAGAGACCCAGTACTTC | CASSASAQETQYF
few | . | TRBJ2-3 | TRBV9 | TGTGCCAGCAGCGCAACCCCAGATACGCAGTATTTT | CASSATPDTQYF
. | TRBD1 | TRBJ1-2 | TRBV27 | TGTGCCAGCAGTTTCCTGACGGGACAGCCCTACTATGGCTACACCTTC | CASSFLTGQPYYGYTF
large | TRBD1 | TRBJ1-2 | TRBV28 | TGTGCCAGCAGTAGGGACAGGGGGCCCTATGGCTACACCTTC | CASSRDRGPYGYTF
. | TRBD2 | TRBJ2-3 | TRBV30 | TGTGCCTGGGGACAACGAGCGGGAGCTACAGATACGCAGTATTTT | CAWGQRAGATDTQYF
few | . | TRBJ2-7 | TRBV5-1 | TGCGCCAGCAGGGACTATCTCTCCTACGAGCAGTACTTC | CASRDYLSYEQYF
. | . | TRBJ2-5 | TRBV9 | TGTGCCAGCAGCGTAGGGGGGGACCCCGAAGAGACCCAGTACTTC | CASSVGGDPEETQYF
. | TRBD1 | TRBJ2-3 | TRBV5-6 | TGTGCCAGCAGCACTTCGACAGGGGGCGATACGCAGTATTTT | CASSTSTGGDTQYF
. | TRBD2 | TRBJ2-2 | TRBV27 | TGTGCCAGCAGGGAGGGTAGCGGGGGGGCCGGGGAGCTGTTTTTT | CASREGSGGAGELFF
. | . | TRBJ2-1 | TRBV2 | TGTGCCAGCAGTGCGCAGGGACCCTACAATGAGCAGTTCTTC | CASSAQGPYNEQFF
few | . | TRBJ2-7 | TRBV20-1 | TGCAGCGCAATGCGCTCCTACGAGCAGTACTTC | CSAMRSYEQYF
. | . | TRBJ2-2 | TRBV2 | TGTGCCAGCAGTACAGGGATCGGGGAGCTGTTTTTT | CASSTGIGELFF
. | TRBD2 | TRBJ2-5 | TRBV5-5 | TGTGCCAGCAGCGGGGGGACTAGCGTCGGTTGGGGAGAGACCCAGTACTTC | CASSGGTSVGWGETQYF
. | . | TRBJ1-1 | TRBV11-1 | TGTGCCAGCAGCTGGGGGAACACTGAAGCTTTCTTT | CASSWGNTEAFF
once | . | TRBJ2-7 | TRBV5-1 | TGCGCCAGCAGCCCCCGGGCAGACTCCTACGAGCAGTACTTC | CASSPRADSYEQYF
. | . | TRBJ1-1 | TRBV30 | TGTGCCTGGAGTCTCACAGGGACATCTGAAGCTTTCTTT | CAWSLTGTSEAFF
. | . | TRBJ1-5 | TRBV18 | TGTGCCAGCTCACCTCGGGACATACCTGGGCCCCAGCATTTT | CASSPRDIPGPQHF
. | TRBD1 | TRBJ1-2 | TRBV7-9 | TGTGCCAGCAGCTGGGACAGCTATGGCTACACCTTC | CASSWDSYGYTF
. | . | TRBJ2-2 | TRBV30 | TGTGCCTGGAGTGTCCCGGACCTCGCGGCCGGGGAGCTGTTTTTT | CAWSVPDLAAGELFF
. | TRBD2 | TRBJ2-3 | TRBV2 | TGTGCCAGCAGTGAAGAACTAGCGGGGGGGGAGCGCACAGATACGCAGTATTTT | CASSEELAGGERTDTQYF
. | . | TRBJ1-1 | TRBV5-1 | TGCGCCAGCGTACGGGATAGTAAGAACACTGAAGCTTTCTTT | CASVRDSKNTEAFF
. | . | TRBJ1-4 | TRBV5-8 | TGTGCCAGCAGCTTGGGAGCGAGGAAGGAGGAAAAACTGTTTTTT | CASSLGARKEEKLFF
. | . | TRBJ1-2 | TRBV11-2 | TGTGCCAGCAGCCTATCCCAGGGAGCGAGAGGCTACACCTTC | CASSLSQGARGYTF
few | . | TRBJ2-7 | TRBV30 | TGTGCCTGGAGTGTAAGGTTAAGGGAGCAGTACTTC | CAWSVRLREQYF
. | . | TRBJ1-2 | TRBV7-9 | TGTGCCAGTACCTACAGATCCTATGGCTACACCTTC | CASTYRSYGYTF
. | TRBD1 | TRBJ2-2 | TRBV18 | TGTGCCAGCTCACCAGACAGGGACACCGGGGAGCTGTTTTTT | CASSPDRDTGELFF
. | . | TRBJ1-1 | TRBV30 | TGTGCCTGGAGATCCCTCAGGGACACTGAAGCTTTCTTT | CAWRSLRDTEAFF
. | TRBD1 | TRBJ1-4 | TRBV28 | TGTGCCAGCAGTTTCACCGGGACAGGGGGTAATGAAAAACTGTTTTTT | CASSFTGTGGNEKLFF
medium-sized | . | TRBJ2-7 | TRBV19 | TGTGCCAGTAAGCTCTCGACCCAAGGCTACGAGCAGTACTTC | CASKLSTQGYEQYF
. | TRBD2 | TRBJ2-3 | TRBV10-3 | TGTGCCATCAGATCGATGGCGGGGGGCCTATCAGCAGATACGCAGTATTTT | CAIRSMAGGLSADTQYF
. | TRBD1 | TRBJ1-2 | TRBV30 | TGTGCCTGGACCGGACCGGGACAGGGTAACTATGGCTACACCTTC | CAWTGPGQGNYGYTF